Included here is one TCR beta chain sequence, with context. The data derive from a study of blood T cell repertoires in COVID-19. Per germline, CDR1 SGHRS and CDR2 YFSETQ. With V trimmed by 3 bases and J by 5 bases, 6 bases remained unmatched. This CDR3 region has 15 residues. The assay was immunoSEQ multiplex PCR, and TCRdb's table has in-frame clones only and misses some. The repertoire holds 100,000 to 120,000 clones, with 88% as singletons. This TCR came from a human donor in a cohort sampled during active COVID-19. The chain links TRBV5-1 to TRBJ2-5, with 11 bases identical to TRBD2. Sequencing was performed on peripheral blood. CDR3 nucleotide sequence: TGCGCCAGCAGCTCGGGGACTAGCGGTCGGGAGACCCAGTACTTC. Amino acid sequence: CASSSGTSGRETQYF.